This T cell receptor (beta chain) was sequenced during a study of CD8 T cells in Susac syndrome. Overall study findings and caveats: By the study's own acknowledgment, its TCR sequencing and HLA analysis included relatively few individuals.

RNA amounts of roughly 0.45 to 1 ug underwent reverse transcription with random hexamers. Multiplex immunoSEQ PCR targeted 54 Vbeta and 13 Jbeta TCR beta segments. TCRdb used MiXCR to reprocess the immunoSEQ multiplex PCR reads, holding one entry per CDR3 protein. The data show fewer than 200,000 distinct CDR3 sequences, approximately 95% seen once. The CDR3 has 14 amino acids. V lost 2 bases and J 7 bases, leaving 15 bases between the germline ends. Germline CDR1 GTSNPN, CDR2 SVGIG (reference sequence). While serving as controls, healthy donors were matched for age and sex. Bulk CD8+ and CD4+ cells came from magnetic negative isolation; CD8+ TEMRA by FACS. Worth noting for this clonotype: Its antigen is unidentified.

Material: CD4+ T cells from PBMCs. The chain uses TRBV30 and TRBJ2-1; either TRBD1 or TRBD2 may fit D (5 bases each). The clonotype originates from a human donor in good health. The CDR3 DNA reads TGTGCCTGGAGTTGGGACGGATTACAAAATGAGCAGTTCTTC. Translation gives CAWSWDGLQNEQFF.